The 19 T cell receptor beta chains below were found in one sample sequenced in a study of type 1 regulatory T cells. TCRdb fed the reads into MiXCR, producing one record per CDR3 protein. Among 80,000 to 100,000 distinct CDR3 sequences listed, less than 40% were seen once. The sequencing input was CD4+ T cells, either the whole sample or a sorted fraction (not recorded which). These receptors were taken from a human donor in good health.

A few counts support this clonotype. J is TRBJ2-1 and V is TRBV18; 10 nucleotides line up with TRBD1. Germline V CDR1 and CDR2: KGHSH, LQKENI. This CDR3 spans 15 amino acids. The J segment lost 8 bases and the V segment lost 3 bases, leaving 7 bases of the junction unmatched. CDR3 region: CASSPSGGTGDEQFF. As DNA, the CDR3 is TGTGCCAGCTCACCCTCAGGGGGGACAGGGGATGAGCAGTTCTTC.

This chain joins TRBV11-1 and TRBJ2-7; D is undetermined. Germline V gene sequence: CDR1 SGHAT, CDR2 FQDESV (reference sequence). With 1 base removed from V and 5 bases from J, the gap between germline ends came to 6 bases. CDR3 size: 12 residues. CDR3 DNA sequence: TGTGCCAGCAGCTTAGTCCCAAACGAGCAGTACTTC. Translation: CASSLVPNEQYF.

For this clonotype: An end of the junction does not agree with germline; a read error may underlie this. The chain uses TRBV20-1 and TRBJ2-5; 7 positions match TRBD2. CDR3 length equals 13 residues. The V gene's germline CDR1 is DFQATT and CDR2 SNEGSKA (reference sequence). CDR3 region: CSASGLAEEAQYF. CDR3 nucleotides: TGCAGTGCGAGTGGCCTAGCGGAAGAGGCCCAGTACTTC.

V gene TRBV7-3 combines with J gene TRBJ2-2; 9 bases agree with TRBD2. This CDR3 contains 17 residues. Per germline, CDR1 SGHTA and CDR2 FQGTGA. V shed 6 bases and J 5 bases; nucleotides not matched to a gene: 13. The CDR3 sequence: CASSSDPGLADTGELFF. The CDR3 DNA follows: TGTGCCAGCAGTTCAGACCCGGGACTAGCAGATACCGGGGAGCTGTTTTTT.

V is TRBV20-1 and J is TRBJ2-1, with 9 bases that match TRBD2. CDR1 is DFQATT, CDR2 SNEGSKA, per germline (reference sequence). The CDR3 is made up of 15 amino acids. V shed 2 bases, J shed 7 bases, and the junction held 9 bases outside the gene matches. As DNA, the CDR3 is TGCAGTGCTAGATCCCGGCTAGCGGGATTAAATGAGCAGTTCTTC. It is translated as CSARSRLAGLNEQFF.

In this sample, this clonotype turned up a few times. The chain uses TRBV6-1 and TRBJ1-5, with D possibly matching TRBD1 (5 bases). This CDR3 spans 14 amino acids. The V and J ends lost 5 bases and 2 bases respectively, with 10 bases between them. Germline CDR1 reads MNHNS; CDR2 reads SASEGT. In DNA, the CDR3 is TGTGCCAGCAGTAGAGGGACTGGCAATCAGCCCCAGCATTTT. This sequence encodes CASSRGTGNQPQHF.

This rearrangement joins TRBV20-1 to TRBJ2-7; 9 nucleotides match TRBD2. CDR1 and CDR2 from the germline V gene are DFQATT and SNEGSKA (reference sequence). The CDR3 extends over 14 amino acids. The trim removed 2 bases at V and 5 bases at J, leaving 7 bases unmatched. The CDR3 DNA reads TGCAGTGCTAGATATAGCGGGAGCGTCGACGAGCAGTACTTC. Its translation: CSARYSGSVDEQYF.

This clonotype was detected only a few times. The chain carries TRBV7-9 and TRBJ2-5; 8 bases align to TRBD2. The CDR3 spans 14 residues. The V gene end was trimmed by 5 bases and the J gene end by 3 bases; junction bases not matched to a gene: 5. Germline assignment: CDR1 SEHNR and CDR2 FQNEAQ (reference sequence). The CDR3 here is CASSPEAGEETQYF. The DNA for the CDR3 is TGTGCCAGCAGCCCAGAAGCGGGAGAAGAGACCCAGTACTTC.

The chain links TRBV12-3 or TRBV12-4 to TRBJ1-2; D perhaps matches TRBD1 (5 bases). This CDR3 comprises 12 residues. V was cut by 5 bases and J by 7 bases, with 11 bases left in between. In DNA form, the CDR3 reads TGTGCCAGCAGTGGGACGGAAACTGGCTACACCTTC. Protein product: CASSGTETGYTF.

The chain links TRBV5-4 to TRBJ2-7, with TRBD2 as a possible D gene (6 bases). Germline CDR1 SGHNT, CDR2 YYREEE (reference sequence). V gave up 4 bases and J gave up 1 base, with 9 bases separating them. The CDR3 consists of 13 residues. CDR3 DNA sequence: TGTGCCAGCAGCGCGCGGGGTTCCTACGAGCAGTACTTC. It yields the protein CASSARGSYEQYF.

This clonotype was counted between two and nine times. This chain links TRBV20-1 with TRBJ2-5, with 9 bases matching TRBD1. The ends lost 3 bases at V and 5 bases at J; junction bases unmatched: 16. The CDR3 runs to 17 residues. Germline V gene lookup returns CDR1 DFQATT and CDR2 SNEGSKA (reference sequence). The CDR3 loop is CSASQITGTGLGETQYF. CDR3 bases: TGCAGTGCTAGCCAAATCACCGGGACAGGGTTGGGGGAGACCCAGTACTTC.

The chain employs TRBV6-2 or TRBV6-3 and TRBJ2-3; 13 nucleotides agree with TRBD2. Losses at the gene ends were 3 bases for V and 2 bases for J; bases not matched to a gene: 8. Germline-derived CDR1 and CDR2 are MNHEY and SVGEGT. The CDR3 is 18 amino acids. The CDR3 sequence: CASSYELAGGQNTDTQYF. The DNA for the CDR3 is TGTGCCAGCAGTTATGAACTAGCGGGAGGGCAGAACACAGATACGCAGTATTTT.

The chain recombines TRBV5-4 with TRBJ1-2; D is unresolved. The CDR3 extends over 16 amino acids. Trimming took off 0 bases at V and 5 bases at J, with 17 bases between the two ends. The germline CDR1 and CDR2 sequences are SGHNT and YYREEE (reference sequence). The CDR3 loop is CASSLASPPERYGYTF. The CDR3 coding sequence is TGTGCCAGCAGCTTGGCCTCTCCTCCCGAGAGATATGGCTACACCTTC.

The rearrangement links TRBV20-1 to TRBJ1-1; a weak D match, TRBD1 (6 bases). From germline, CDR1 is DFQATT and CDR2 SNEGSKA (reference sequence). CDR3 length equals 12 residues. Deletions cut 5 bases from V and 5 bases from J, with 12 bases between. The CDR3 loop reads CSAGDQGTEAFF. The CDR3 nucleotides are TGCAGTGCTGGTGATCAGGGGACTGAAGCTTTCTTT.

The chain carries TRBV10-3 and TRBJ1-2; D gene unclear. Germline V lookup: CDR1 ENHRY, CDR2 SYGVKD. This CDR3 region has 14 residues. V dropped 2 bases and J dropped 2 bases, with 9 bases sitting between them. The CDR3 nucleotides are TGTGCCATCAGTGAGGTCAGCCGGAACTATGGCTACACCTTC. Amino acids: CAISEVSRNYGYTF.

V is TRBV11-2 and J is TRBJ2-1, with no clear D. CDR3 length equals 15 residues. Trimming removed 0 bases at V and 0 bases at J, with 6 bases between. Germline lookup yields CDR1 SGHAT and CDR2 FQNNGV. The CDR3 region has the DNA TGTGCCAGCAGCTTAGAAGGGAACTCCTACAATGAGCAGTTCTTC. Translated: CASSLEGNSYNEQFF.

The V gene is TRBV18, the J gene TRBJ2-3; no clear D. Germline V gene data show CDR1 as KGHSH and CDR2 as LQKENI. This CDR3 contains 14 residues. Trimming pared 3 bases from V and 1 base from J, leaving 8 bases between. The CDR3 region has the DNA TGTGCCAGCTCACCGGAGACACGCACAGATACGCAGTATTTT. Amino acid sequence: CASSPETRTDTQYF.

V usage is TRBV4-1 and J usage is TRBJ2-2; D is uncertain. CDR1 and CDR2 from the germline V gene are MGHRA and YSYEKL. The CDR3 is made up of 15 amino acids. The germline V and J ends were trimmed by 0 bases and 6 bases, with 11 bases remaining between them. The CDR3 region has the DNA TGCGCCAGCAGCCAAGACACAACTATCGCCGGGGAGCTGTTTTTT. It yields the protein CASSQDTTIAGELFF.

The CDR3 is CAWSARSTTGGGQPQHF. The CDR3 DNA sequence: TGTGCCTGGAGTGCCCGTTCCACTACAGGGGGCGGTCAGCCCCAGCATTTT. V and J are TRBV30 and TRBJ1-5; TRBD1 matches 9 bases. The CDR3 consists of 17 residues. Germline V gives CDR1 GTSNPN, CDR2 SVGIG (reference sequence). V gave up 1 base and J gave up 6 bases; unmatched junction bases: 13.